The rows below give T cell receptor beta chains drawn from one sample of a study of Tregs in tolerant kidney transplant recipients. Assay: immunoSEQ multiplex PCR; the TCRdb copy retains only in-frame clones and omits some. In the table there are 60,000 or so clones, 80% to 90% of which are singletons. Material: Tregs from blood, obtained before the transplant. These receptors were taken from a human donor who received a combined kidney and bone marrow transplant. CDR3s include the opening cysteine and the closing phenylalanine or tryptophan. A D gene is named only where the DNA matches it firmly.

>-|TRBV6-1
CASSRHYPYGYTF
>TRBD1|TRBV2
CASSGQGGDQPQHF
>-|TRBV5-6
CASSFTGRGTDTQYF
>-|TRBV18
CASSTLTGSLYTQYF
>-|TRBV28
CASSPLGQKDEAFF
>-|TRBV7-2
CASSLNTEAFF
>-|TRBV27
CASSPPGRSNQPQHF
>-|TRBV27
CASSLSKRTEAFF
>-|TRBV18
CASSPRNSTYEQYF
>-|TRBV5-1
CASSLGGPHLSGAFF
>-|TRBV6-5
CASTQSFGSDQPQHF
>-|TRBV6-1
CASSFQGNGNTIYF
>-|TRBV19
CASSSRAASSYEQYF
>-|TRBV27
CASSLYGVSTDTQYF
>TRBD1|TRBV27
CASSRVGRQGIHEQYF
>-|TRBV5-5
CASSPRQTYEQYF
>-|TRBV10-2
CASGGSRELFF
>-|TRBV14
CASSQVIRGEAFF
>TRBD1|TRBV2
CASRSGQGRYEQYF
>-|TRBV5-1
CASSLDLTGQGHEQYF
>-|TRBV28
CASSSRGGATNEKLFF
>TRBD1|TRBV19
CASSPFVSRGRINYGYTF